The clone carrying this TCR beta chain was observed a few times. The target antigen is unknown. The data were obtained in a study of graft-versus-host responses after intestinal transplantation. This CDR3 spans 14 amino acids. Trimming stripped 0 bases from V and 6 bases from J, with 7 bases between. CDR1 and CDR2 from the germline V gene are SGHRS and YFSETQ. The table came from immunoSEQ multiplex PCR; TCRdb's copy has only in-frame clones and leaves some out. This table holds some 84,000 clones, roughly 80% found once. The receptor comes from a human donor who received an intestinal transplant. The V call is TRBV5-1, the J call TRBJ1-6, with no clear D. The specimen comprised unstimulated CD4+ T cells sorted from spleen or lymph node cells, sampled before intestinal transplant. The CDR3 DNA is TGCGCCAGCAGCTTGGGAGGGAGTAATTCACCCCTCCACTTT. It yields the protein CASSLGGSNSPLHF. Full variable domain (outside the CDR3, taken from reference TRBV5-1 and TRBJ1-6): KAGVTQTPRYLIKTRGQQVTLSCSPISGHRSVSWYQQTPGQGLQFLFEYFSETQRNKGNFPGRFSGRQFSNSRSEMNVSTLELGDSALYLCASSLGGSNSPLHFGNGTRLTVT.